This T cell receptor (beta chain) was documented in a study of shared clonotypes between healthy human individuals. The sorted-subset replicate PCRs were given roughly 200 ng DNA, which is approximately 30,000 T cell genomes. Per the study methods: Because ImmunoSEQ provided only junction sequences with no quality scores, the filtering differed. The table came from immunoSEQ multiplex PCR; TCRdb's copy has only in-frame clones and leaves some out. D and trimming come from the DNA, and the V and J calls and clone size come from that table. Of some 2,000,000 clones detected, 85% to 95% appear once; the ten largest clones hold more than 0.1%. Germline CDR1 is LNHDA and CDR2 is SQIVND (reference sequence). This CDR3 spans 14 amino acids. Trimming took off 7 bases at V and 7 bases at J, with 14 bases between the two ends.

V and J are TRBV19 and TRBJ1-6, with D perhaps matching TRBD1 (6 bases). The sequenced material came from naive CD4+ T cells sorted from blood. Subset meaning: CD45RA+ positively selected. The receptor was derived from a man between 18 and 35 years old in good health. The CDR3 DNA reads as TGTGCCAGTACCTCCGGGACAAGAAATTCACCCCTCCACTTT. It encodes CASTSGTRNSPLHF.